Each of the 31 T cell receptor beta chains below was sequenced from the same sample in a study of T-cell reconstitution after alpha-beta-depleted transplantation in children. Unique molecular identifiers were used in preparing the TCRbeta library. TCRdb reanalysed the PCR reads using MiXCR and keeps one entry per CDR3 protein. The sample holds about 420,000 distinct CDR3 sequences, around 15% seen once. The material sequenced was PBMCs, mostly from graft donor cells, taken 360 days after TCRalphabeta/CD19-depleted stem cell transplant. The receptors originated from a boy under three years old who had a stem cell transplant for Wiskott-Aldrich syndrome, so the T cells may come from the graft donor.

The V and J genes are TRBV6-5 and TRBJ2-5, with 11 bases identical to TRBD2. This CDR3 has 16 amino acids. Losses at the gene ends were 4 bases for V and 5 bases for J; bases not matched to a gene: 9. Germline V gene sequence: CDR1 MNHEY, CDR2 SVGAGI. DNA of the CDR3: TGTGCCAGCAGTTCCAGCCTAGCGGGGGGCGTGGAGACCCAGTACTTC. It is translated as CASSSSLAGGVETQYF.

The rearrangement uses TRBV7-9 and TRBJ2-7, with D perhaps matching TRBD2 (5 bases). This CDR3 is built from 15 residues. Trimming took off 0 bases at V and 3 bases at J, with 12 bases between the two ends. Per the germline V gene, CDR1 is SEHNR and CDR2 is FQNEAQ (reference sequence). This chain's CDR3 is CASSLAGRLNYEQYF. In DNA form, the CDR3 reads TGTGCCAGCAGCTTAGCTGGGAGACTTAACTACGAGCAGTACTTC.

This clonotype appeared a few times. The chain uses TRBV2 and TRBJ2-4; 10 positions match TRBD2. Germline CDR1 is SNHLY and CDR2 is FYNNEI. J was trimmed by 4 bases and V by 6 bases; bases with no gene match: 6. The CDR3 totals 15 residues. The CDR3 here is CASRVAGGWKNIQYF. The CDR3 coding sequence is TGTGCCAGCAGAGTAGCGGGAGGTTGGAAAAACATTCAGTACTTC.

This clonotype was seen only a few times. CDR3 coding DNA: TGTGCCAGCAGTTTATTCGCTGGTTCGAATCAGCCCCAGCATTTT. This codes for CASSLFAGSNQPQHF. This chain joins TRBV12-3 or TRBV12-4 and TRBJ1-5; D unclear. V was shortened by 2 bases and J by 4 bases, with 12 bases between the two germline ends. The length of the CDR3 is 15 residues.

The chain employs TRBV12-3 or TRBV12-4 and TRBJ2-4; weak D call: TRBD1 (5 bases). The V gene lost 5 bases and the J gene lost 0 bases, with 20 bases spanning the gap. The length of the CDR3 is 18 residues. The CDR3 loop is CASSPAGLSNIAKNIQYF. The CDR3 DNA follows: TGTGCCAGCAGTCCTGCAGGGTTGTCCAATATAGCCAAAAACATTCAGTACTTC.

V is TRBV6-6 and J is TRBJ1-2, with D perhaps TRBD1 (5 bases). Germline CDR1 MNHNY, CDR2 SVGAGI (reference sequence). The CDR3 consists of 13 residues. Trimming removed 1 base at V and 4 bases at J, with 7 bases between. Written as DNA, the CDR3 is TGTGCCAGCAGTTACTTAACAGGCTATGGCTACACCTTC. Translating gives CASSYLTGYGYTF.

The chain employs TRBV15 and TRBJ2-1; D tentatively fits TRBD1 or TRBD2 (5 bases each). This CDR3 has 14 amino acids. V lost 3 bases to trimming and J lost 5 bases, with 11 bases between them. Germline lookup yields CDR1 LNHNV and CDR2 YYDKDF (reference sequence). In nucleotides, the CDR3 is TGTGCCACCAGCAGGAGGGGACCGAACAATGAGCAGTTCTTC. This codes for CATSRRGPNNEQFF.

This clonotype was detected only a few times. The V call is TRBV30, the J call TRBJ2-2; D not certain. The CDR3 spans 14 residues. V was pared by 3 bases and J by 6 bases, with 14 bases between. Germline CDR1 GTSNPN, CDR2 SVGIG (reference sequence). Written as DNA, the CDR3 is TGTGCCTGGAGCGCCATCTCAGTCTCCGGGGAGCTGTTTTTT. Its translation: CAWSAISVSGELFF.

This clonotype occurred a few times. The genes are TRBV10-1 and TRBJ2-1; D might be TRBD1 (6 bases). Looked up from germline, CDR1 is WNHNN and CDR2 is SYGVQD (reference sequence). With 3 bases removed from V and 1 base from J, the gap between germline ends came to 10 bases. The CDR3 spans 15 residues. CDR3 residues: CASSEKQGSYNEQFF. CDR3 bases: TGCGCCAGCAGTGAAAAGCAGGGGTCCTACAATGAGCAGTTCTTC.

This clonotype was seen at least ten times. This rearrangement joins TRBV16 to TRBJ1-1; unclear D gene. The CDR3 is 13 amino acids. Germline loops: CDR1 KGHSY, CDR2 FQNENV. The V and J ends lost 5 bases and 1 base respectively, with 8 bases between them. This CDR3 is CASSNHENTEAFF. CDR3 sequence (DNA): TGTGCCAGCAGCAACCACGAGAACACTGAAGCTTTCTTT.

The chain is built from TRBV9 and TRBJ2-5; D is ambiguous. Germline lookup yields CDR1 SGDLS and CDR2 YYNGEE. V was shortened by 4 bases and J by 5 bases, with 12 bases between the two germline ends. This CDR3 comprises 13 residues. CDR3: CASSPRPSETQYF. CDR3 coding DNA: TGTGCCAGCAGCCCCCGTCCTTCGGAGACCCAGTACTTC.

There are a few counts of this clonotype. The rearrangement joins TRBV24-1 to TRBJ1-6; 8 bases fit TRBD1. V lost 7 bases to trimming and J lost 7 bases; unmatched junction nucleotides: 8. Germline V gene data show CDR1 as KGHDR and CDR2 as SFDVKD. The CDR3 has 15 residues. The CDR3 nucleotides read TGTGCCACCAGCTCCGGACAGGGTCCAAATTCACCCCTCCACTTT. It yields the protein CATSSGQGPNSPLHF.

This sequence joins TRBV2 and TRBJ1-1, with D perhaps TRBD1 (5 bases). This CDR3 spans 14 amino acids. V shed 6 bases and J shed 0 bases, with 11 bases lying between them. Germline assignment: CDR1 SNHLY and CDR2 FYNNEI. The chain's CDR3 is CASRQVFMNTEAFF. CDR3 bases: TGTGCCAGCAGACAGGTTTTCATGAACACTGAAGCTTTCTTT. The entire variable domain, with the rest obtained from reference TRBV2 and TRBJ1-1, is as follows: EPEVTQTPSHQVTQMGQEVILRCVPISNHLYFYWYRQILGQKVEFLVSFYNNEISEKSEIFDDQFSVERPDGSNFTLKIRSTKLEDSAMYFCASRQVFMNTEAFFGQGTRLTVV.

This clonotype was observed a few times. This chain connects TRBV5-6 to TRBJ2-1, with D hard to call. The CDR3 sequence is 12 residues long. The V end was cut by 3 bases, the J end by 9 bases, with 10 bases between. Germline CDR1 and CDR2: SGHDT and YYEEEE. DNA of the CDR3: TGTGCCAGCAGCTCCCGGAGTAGTGAGCAGTTCTTC. It is translated as CASSSRSSEQFF. Together with reference TRBV5-6 and TRBJ2-1, the CDR3 gives the full variable domain: DAGVTQSPTHLIKTRGQQVTLRCSPKSGHDTVSWYQQALGQGPQFIFQYYEEEERQRGNFPDRFSGHQFPNYSSELNVNALLLGDSALYLCASSSRSSEQFFGPGTRLTVL.

The chain combines TRBV27 with TRBJ2-1, with no clear D. The CDR3 loop spans 15 amino acids. Deletions cut 3 bases from V and 2 bases from J, with 11 bases between. Germline V CDR1 and CDR2: MNHEY, SMNVEV (reference sequence). CDR3 DNA: TGTGCCAGCAGTTTCATCGCAATCCCCTACAATGAGCAGTTCTTC. Translated, it gives CASSFIAIPYNEQFF.

This clonotype was observed a few times. CDR3 in DNA: TGTGCCAGCAGCTTAACTAGCATCATCCAAGAGACCCAGTACTTC. Translating it yields CASSLTSIIQETQYF. The chain carries TRBV11-2 and TRBJ2-5; a weak D match, TRBD2 (6 bases). Germline V gives CDR1 SGHAT, CDR2 FQNNGV. The ends were cut back, 2 bases at V and 1 base at J, with 11 bases in the middle. This CDR3 is 15 amino acids long. Full variable domain (remainder filled in from reference TRBV11-2 and TRBJ2-5): EAGVAQSPRYKIIEKRQSVAFWCNPISGHATLYWYQQILGQGPKLLIQFQNNGVVDDSQLPKDRFSAERLKGVDSTLKIQPAKLEDSAVYLCASSLTSIIQETQYFGPGTRLLVL.

This clonotype was observed a few times. The genes are TRBV5-1 and TRBJ2-3; the D gene is possibly TRBD2 (7 bases). Germline V gene data show CDR1 as SGHRS and CDR2 as YFSETQ. This CDR3 is built from 14 residues. Between the trimmed V and J ends, which lost 5 bases and 4 bases, there was a span of 14 bases. CDR3 nucleotides: TGCGCCAGCAGAAACGGGGGGCAGGCAGATACGCAGTATTTT. It is translated as CASRNGGQADTQYF. The full variable domain, its missing parts supplied by reference TRBV5-1 and TRBJ2-3, is KAGVTQTPRYLIKTRGQQVTLSCSPISGHRSVSWYQQTPGQGLQFLFEYFSETQRNKGNFPGRFSGRQFSNSRSEMNVSTLELGDSALYLCASRNGGQADTQYFGPGTRLTVL.

The sample holds a few counts of this clonotype. The J gene is TRBJ2-3, the V gene TRBV24-1; possibly TRBD1 or TRBD2 for D (5 bases each). V was clipped by 3 bases and J by 0 bases, with 12 bases between them. Germline CDR1 and CDR2: KGHDR and SFDVKD. This CDR3 comprises 16 residues. In DNA form, the CDR3 reads TGTGCCACCAGTGATCGAGGGACGCCCAGCACAGATACGCAGTATTTT. This translates into CATSDRGTPSTDTQYF.

V usage is TRBV5-1 and J usage is TRBJ2-7; 10 bases fit TRBD2. CDR1 is SGHRS, CDR2 YFSETQ, per germline. The CDR3 totals 15 residues. Trimming at V came to 2 bases and at J to 2 bases, leaving 4 bases not matched to a gene. The CDR3 here is CASSLGLAETYEQYF. CDR3 bases: TGCGCCAGCAGCTTAGGACTAGCGGAGACCTACGAGCAGTACTTC. Variable domain in full (rest from reference TRBV5-1 and TRBJ2-7): KAGVTQTPRYLIKTRGQQVTLSCSPISGHRSVSWYQQTPGQGLQFLFEYFSETQRNKGNFPGRFSGRQFSNSRSEMNVSTLELGDSALYLCASSLGLAETYEQYFGPGTRLTVT.

This clonotype came up a few times. This rearrangement joins TRBV10-2 to TRBJ2-1; tentatively, D is TRBD1 or TRBD2 (6 bases each). CDR3 size: 16 residues. CDR1 WSHSY and CDR2 SAAADI come from the germline V gene. V shed 5 bases and J shed 0 bases, with 14 bases lying between them. The CDR3 here is CASSSNGGGSYNEQFF. The CDR3 DNA is TGCGCCAGCAGTTCCAATGGAGGGGGCTCCTACAATGAGCAGTTCTTC.

This clonotype was counted between two and nine times. The chain is built from TRBV7-9 and TRBJ1-1; no clear D gene. V was clipped by 2 bases and J by 1 base, with 2 bases between them. The CDR3 sequence is 12 residues long. Per germline, CDR1 SEHNR and CDR2 FQNEAQ (reference sequence). CDR3 protein: CASSLKNTEAFF. CDR3 nucleotides: TGTGCCAGCAGCTTAAAGAACACTGAAGCTTTCTTT.

This clonotype appeared a few times. V is TRBV20-1 and J is TRBJ1-4, with 7 nucleotides matching TRBD1. The ends lost 0 bases at V and 0 bases at J; junction bases unmatched: 1. There are 15 residues in the CDR3. Germline-derived CDR1 and CDR2 are DFQATT and SNEGSKA (reference sequence). The CDR3: CSARDQGATNEKLFF. As DNA, the CDR3 is TGCAGTGCTAGAGACCAGGGGGCAACTAATGAAAAACTGTTTTTT.

This clonotype was seen only a few times. V gene TRBV20-1 combines with J gene TRBJ2-7, with 10 bases matching TRBD1. The CDR3 extends over 14 amino acids. The germline V gene encodes CDR1 DFQATT and CDR2 SNEGSKA (reference sequence). V trimming: 3 bases; J trimming: 5 bases; junction bases outside the gene matches: 7. In DNA form, the CDR3 reads TGCAGTGCTAGTCGGACAGGGGGAGTCCACGAGCAGTACTTC. This codes for CSASRTGGVHEQYF.

This clonotype was detected ten times or more. The chain uses TRBV24-1 and TRBJ2-3; 8 nucleotides align to TRBD1. J lost 1 base, V lost 3 bases, and 8 bases had no gene match. CDR3 size: 17 residues. From germline, CDR1 is KGHDR and CDR2 SFDVKD. In DNA, the CDR3 is TGTGCCACCAGTGATATAACAGGGGGAACCCGCACAGATACGCAGTATTTT. It yields the protein CATSDITGGTRTDTQYF.

In this sample, this clonotype turned up a few times. The V gene is TRBV7-9, the J gene TRBJ2-3; 7 bases are shared with TRBD1. With 1 base clipped from V and 3 bases from J, the junction kept 4 bases outside the gene matches. The V gene's germline CDR1 is SEHNR and CDR2 FQNEAQ (reference sequence). There are 15 residues in the CDR3. The CDR3 sequence: CASSLEPQGTDTQYF. CDR3 bases: TGTGCCAGCAGCTTAGAGCCACAGGGGACAGATACGCAGTATTTT. Full variable domain (rest looked up from reference TRBV7-9 and TRBJ2-3): DTGVSQNPRHKITKRGQNVTFRCDPISEHNRLYWYRQTLGQGPEFLTYFQNEAQLEKSRLLSDRFSAERPKGSFSTLEIQRTEQGDSAMYLCASSLEPQGTDTQYFGPGTRLTVL.

In this sample, this clonotype turned up a few times. The chain is built from TRBV6-6 and TRBJ2-1; TRBD2 aligns across 7 bases. V shed 5 bases, J shed 10 bases, and the junction held 5 bases outside the gene matches. The CDR3 covers 12 residues. Germline V CDR1 and CDR2: MNHNY, SVGAGI (reference sequence). DNA of the CDR3: TGTGCCAGCAGTACGGGGGGAGGCGAGCAGTTCTTC. Amino acids: CASSTGGGEQFF.

This clonotype has at least ten counts. The rearrangement joins TRBV6-1 to TRBJ2-5, with 10 bases identical to TRBD2. Unmatched junction bases numbered 10, after V lost 6 bases and J lost 0 bases. Germline V gene lookup returns CDR1 MNHNS and CDR2 SASEGT. The CDR3 has 17 residues. CDR3 DNA: TGTGCCAGCAGCGATTTCTTAGCGGGGGGCTACCAAGAGACCCAGTACTTC. Its translation: CASSDFLAGGYQETQYF.

This clonotype was seen a handful of times. This rearrangement joins TRBV25-1 to TRBJ2-7; D unclear. Deletions cut 3 bases from V and 2 bases from J, with 14 bases between. Germline lookup yields CDR1 MGHDK and CDR2 SYGVNS. CDR3 length equals 15 residues. CDR3 loop: CASSDIRASPYEQYF. In DNA form, the CDR3 reads TGTGCCAGCAGTGATATCCGGGCCTCACCCTACGAGCAGTACTTC.

V and J are TRBV20-1 and TRBJ2-4; D is unclear. With 6 bases removed from V and 7 bases from J, the gap between germline ends came to 10 bases. From germline, CDR1 is DFQATT and CDR2 SNEGSKA (reference sequence). This CDR3 comprises 11 residues. CDR3 region: CSAGSVNIQYF. As DNA, the CDR3 is TGCAGTGCAGGATCGGTGAACATTCAGTACTTC.

The chain joins TRBV3-1 to TRBJ2-7; D uncertain. Looked up from germline, CDR1 is LGHDT and CDR2 is YNNKEL (reference sequence). This CDR3 is built from 15 residues. Trimming stripped 0 bases from V and 2 bases from J, with 11 bases between. For the CDR3, the DNA is TGTGCCAGCAGCCAAGATTTGACGTTAACCTACGAGCAGTACTTC. The encoded protein is CASSQDLTLTYEQYF.

This clonotype was detected a few times. The V gene is TRBV7-9, the J gene TRBJ2-1; TRBD2 agrees at 8 bases. The V gene's germline CDR1 is SEHNR and CDR2 FQNEAQ (reference sequence). The CDR3 extends over 18 amino acids. Trimming removed 1 base from V and 5 bases from J; junction bases left unmatched: 13. CDR3 sequence: CASSLGVSGTRIHNEQFF. DNA for the CDR3: TGTGCCAGCAGCTTAGGTGTTAGCGGGACCCGTATCCACAATGAGCAGTTCTTC. Complete variable domain (other parts from reference TRBV7-9 and TRBJ2-1): DTGVSQNPRHKITKRGQNVTFRCDPISEHNRLYWYRQTLGQGPEFLTYFQNEAQLEKSRLLSDRFSAERPKGSFSTLEIQRTEQGDSAMYLCASSLGVSGTRIHNEQFFGPGTRLTVL.